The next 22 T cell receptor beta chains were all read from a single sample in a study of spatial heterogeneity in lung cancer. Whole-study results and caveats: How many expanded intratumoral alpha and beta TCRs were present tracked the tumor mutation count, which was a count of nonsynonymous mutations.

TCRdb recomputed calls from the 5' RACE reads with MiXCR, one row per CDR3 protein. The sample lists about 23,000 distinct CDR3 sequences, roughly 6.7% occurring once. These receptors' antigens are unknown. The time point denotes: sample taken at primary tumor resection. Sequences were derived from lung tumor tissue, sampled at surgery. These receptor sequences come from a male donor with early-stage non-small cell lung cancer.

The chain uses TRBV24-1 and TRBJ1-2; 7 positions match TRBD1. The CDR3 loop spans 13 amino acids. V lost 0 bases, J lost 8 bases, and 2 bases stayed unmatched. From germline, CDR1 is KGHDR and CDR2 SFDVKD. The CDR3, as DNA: TGTGCCACCAGTGATTTGCAGGGGGAAGGCTACACCTTC. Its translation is CATSDLQGEGYTF.

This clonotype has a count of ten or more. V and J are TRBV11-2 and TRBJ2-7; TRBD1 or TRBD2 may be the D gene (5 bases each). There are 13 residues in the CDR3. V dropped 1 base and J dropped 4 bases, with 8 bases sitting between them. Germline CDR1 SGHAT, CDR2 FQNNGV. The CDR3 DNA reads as TGTGCCAGCAGCTTAGCCGGGACGTACGAGCAGTACTTC. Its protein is CASSLAGTYEQYF.

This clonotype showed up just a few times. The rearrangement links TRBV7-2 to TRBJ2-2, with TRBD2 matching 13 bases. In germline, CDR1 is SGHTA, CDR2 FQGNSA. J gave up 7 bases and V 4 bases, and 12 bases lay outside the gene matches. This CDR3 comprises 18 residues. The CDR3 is CASSSKSGLAGAVGELFF. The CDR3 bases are TGTGCCAGCAGCTCCAAATCCGGACTAGCGGGAGCAGTCGGGGAGCTGTTTTTT.

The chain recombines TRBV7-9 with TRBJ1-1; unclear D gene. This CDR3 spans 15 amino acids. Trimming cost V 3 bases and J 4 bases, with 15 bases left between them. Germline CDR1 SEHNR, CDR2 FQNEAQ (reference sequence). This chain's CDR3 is CASSFGGRAITEAFF. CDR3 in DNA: TGTGCCAGCAGCTTCGGTGGGAGGGCCATCACTGAAGCTTTCTTT.

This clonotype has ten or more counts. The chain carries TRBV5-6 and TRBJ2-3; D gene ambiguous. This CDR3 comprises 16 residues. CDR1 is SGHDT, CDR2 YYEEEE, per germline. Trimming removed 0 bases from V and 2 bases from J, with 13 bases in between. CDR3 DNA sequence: TGTGCCAGCAGCTTGGCCCGAGCTGGGCTCACAGATACGCAGTATTTT. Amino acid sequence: CASSLARAGLTDTQYF.

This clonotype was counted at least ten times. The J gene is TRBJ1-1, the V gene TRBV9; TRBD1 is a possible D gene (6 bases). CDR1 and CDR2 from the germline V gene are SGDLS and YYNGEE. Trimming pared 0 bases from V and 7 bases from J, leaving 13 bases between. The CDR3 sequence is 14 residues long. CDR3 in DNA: TGTGCCAGCAGCGTAGACGACACAGGGCGTGAAGCTTTCTTT. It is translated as CASSVDDTGREAFF.

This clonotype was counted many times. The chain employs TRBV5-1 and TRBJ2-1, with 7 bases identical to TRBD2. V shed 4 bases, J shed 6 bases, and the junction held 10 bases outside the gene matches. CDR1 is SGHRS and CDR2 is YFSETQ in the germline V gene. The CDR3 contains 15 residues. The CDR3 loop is CASSPGGWEGNEQFF. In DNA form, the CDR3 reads TGCGCCAGCAGCCCCGGAGGGTGGGAGGGCAATGAGCAGTTCTTC.

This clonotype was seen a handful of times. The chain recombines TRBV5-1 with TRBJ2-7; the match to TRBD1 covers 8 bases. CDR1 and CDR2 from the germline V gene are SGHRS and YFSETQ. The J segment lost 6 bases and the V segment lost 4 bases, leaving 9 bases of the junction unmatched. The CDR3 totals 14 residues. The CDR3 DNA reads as TGCGCCAGCAGCACCCAGGGGGCGCAGGGCGAGCAGTACTTC. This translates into CASSTQGAQGEQYF.

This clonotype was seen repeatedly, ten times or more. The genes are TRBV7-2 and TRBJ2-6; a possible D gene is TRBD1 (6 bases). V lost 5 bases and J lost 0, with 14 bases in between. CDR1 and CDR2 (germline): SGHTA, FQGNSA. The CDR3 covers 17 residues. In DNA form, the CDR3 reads TGTGCCAGCAGCGTAGGTGGGACAAGCTCTGGGGCCAACGTCCTGACTTTC. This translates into CASSVGGTSSGANVLTF.

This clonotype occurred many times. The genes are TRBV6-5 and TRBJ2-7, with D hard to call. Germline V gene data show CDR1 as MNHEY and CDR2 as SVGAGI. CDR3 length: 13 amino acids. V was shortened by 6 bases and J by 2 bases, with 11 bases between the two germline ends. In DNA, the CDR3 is TGTGCCAGCAGACCACCTCGGGCCTACGAGCAGTACTTC. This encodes CASRPPRAYEQYF.

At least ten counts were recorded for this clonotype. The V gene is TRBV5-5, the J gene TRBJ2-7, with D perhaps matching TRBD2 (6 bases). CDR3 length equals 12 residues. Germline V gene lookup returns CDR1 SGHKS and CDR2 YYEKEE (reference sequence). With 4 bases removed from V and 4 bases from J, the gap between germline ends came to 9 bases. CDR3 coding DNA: TGTGCCAGCAGCCTCGGAGGGTACGAGCAGTACTTC. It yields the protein CASSLGGYEQYF.

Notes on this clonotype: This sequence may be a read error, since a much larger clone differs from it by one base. CDR3 bases: TGTGCCAACCGTTCGGGGAATGAGCAGTTCTTC. Residues: CANRSGNEQFF. The chain employs TRBV9 and TRBJ2-1; tentatively, D is TRBD2 (5 bases). The CDR3 spans 11 residues. Trimming took off 9 bases at V and 7 bases at J, with 11 bases between the two ends. In germline, CDR1 is SGDLS, CDR2 YYNGEE.

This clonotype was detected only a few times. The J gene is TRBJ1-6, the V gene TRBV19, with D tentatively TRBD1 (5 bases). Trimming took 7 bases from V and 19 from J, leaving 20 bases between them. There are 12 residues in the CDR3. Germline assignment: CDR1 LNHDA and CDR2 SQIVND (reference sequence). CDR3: CASTPEGTMMHF. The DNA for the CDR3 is TGTGCCAGTACCCCTGAGGGGACTATGATGCACTTT.

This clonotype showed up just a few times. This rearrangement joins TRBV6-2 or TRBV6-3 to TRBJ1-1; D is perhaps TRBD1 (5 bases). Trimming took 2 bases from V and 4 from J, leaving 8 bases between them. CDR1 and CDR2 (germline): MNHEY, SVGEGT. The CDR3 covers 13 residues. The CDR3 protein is CASSYAGGTEAFF. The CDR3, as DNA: TGTGCCAGCAGTTACGCCGGGGGCACTGAAGCTTTCTTT.

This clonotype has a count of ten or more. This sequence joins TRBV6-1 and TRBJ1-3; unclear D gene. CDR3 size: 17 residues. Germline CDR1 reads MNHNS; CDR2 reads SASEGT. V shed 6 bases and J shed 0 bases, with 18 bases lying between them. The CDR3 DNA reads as TGTGCCAGCAGCCAACCGTTGGGGATTTTCTCTGGAAACACCATATATTTT. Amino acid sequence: CASSQPLGIFSGNTIYF.

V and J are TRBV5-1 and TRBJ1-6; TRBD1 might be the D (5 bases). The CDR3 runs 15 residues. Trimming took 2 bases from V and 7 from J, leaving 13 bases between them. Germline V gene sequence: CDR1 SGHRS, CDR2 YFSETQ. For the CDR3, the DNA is TGCGCCAGCAGCTTAGGGGACGCAGAGAATTCACCCCTCCACTTT. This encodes CASSLGDAENSPLHF.

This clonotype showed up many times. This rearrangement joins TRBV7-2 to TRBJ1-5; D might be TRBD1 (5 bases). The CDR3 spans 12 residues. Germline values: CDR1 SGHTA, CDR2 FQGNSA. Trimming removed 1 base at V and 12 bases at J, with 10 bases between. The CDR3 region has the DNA TGTGCCAGCAGCTTAGACGAACAGGACCAGCATTTT. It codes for CASSLDEQDQHF.

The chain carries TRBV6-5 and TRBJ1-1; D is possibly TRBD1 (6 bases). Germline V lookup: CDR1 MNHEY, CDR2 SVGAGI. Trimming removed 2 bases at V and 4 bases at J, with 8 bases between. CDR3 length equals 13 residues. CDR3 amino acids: CASSYQGSTEAFF. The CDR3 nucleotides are TGTGCCAGCAGTTACCAGGGGAGCACTGAAGCTTTCTTT.

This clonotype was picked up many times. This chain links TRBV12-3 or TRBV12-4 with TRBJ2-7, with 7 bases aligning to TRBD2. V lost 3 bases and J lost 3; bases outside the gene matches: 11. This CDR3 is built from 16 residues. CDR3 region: CASSFEYGLADYEQYF. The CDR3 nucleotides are TGTGCCAGCAGTTTTGAGTACGGGCTAGCGGACTACGAGCAGTACTTC.

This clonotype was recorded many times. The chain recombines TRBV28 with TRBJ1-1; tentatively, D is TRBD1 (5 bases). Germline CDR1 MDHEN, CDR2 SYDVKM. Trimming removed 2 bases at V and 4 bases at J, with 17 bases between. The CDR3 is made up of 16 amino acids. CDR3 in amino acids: CASSLNRKQGVTEAFF. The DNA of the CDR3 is TGTGCCAGCAGTTTAAACCGCAAGCAAGGGGTCACTGAAGCTTTCTTT.

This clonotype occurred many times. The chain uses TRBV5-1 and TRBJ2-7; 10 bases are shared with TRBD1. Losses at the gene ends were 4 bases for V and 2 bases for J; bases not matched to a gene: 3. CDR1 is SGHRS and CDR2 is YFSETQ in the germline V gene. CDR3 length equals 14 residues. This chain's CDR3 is CASSGDRGTYEQYF. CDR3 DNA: TGCGCCAGCAGCGGGGACAGGGGAACCTACGAGCAGTACTTC.

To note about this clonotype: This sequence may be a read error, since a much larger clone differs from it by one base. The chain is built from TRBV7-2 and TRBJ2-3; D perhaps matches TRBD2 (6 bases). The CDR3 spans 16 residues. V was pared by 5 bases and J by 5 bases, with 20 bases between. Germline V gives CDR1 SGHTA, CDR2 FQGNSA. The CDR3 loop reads CASSPRLVGGGDTQYF. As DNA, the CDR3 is TGTGCCAGCAGCCCACGACTAGTGGGGGGAGGAGATACGCAGTATTTT.